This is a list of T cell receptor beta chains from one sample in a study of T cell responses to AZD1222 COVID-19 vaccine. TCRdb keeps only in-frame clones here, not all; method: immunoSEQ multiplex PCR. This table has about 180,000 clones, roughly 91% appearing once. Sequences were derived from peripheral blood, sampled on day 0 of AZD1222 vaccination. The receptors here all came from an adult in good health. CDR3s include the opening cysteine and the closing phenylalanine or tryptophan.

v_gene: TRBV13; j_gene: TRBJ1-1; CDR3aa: CASSQDTEAFF
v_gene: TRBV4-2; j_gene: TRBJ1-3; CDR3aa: CASSRGTGDLSGNTIYF
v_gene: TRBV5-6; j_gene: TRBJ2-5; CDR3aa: CASSWTAEQETQYF
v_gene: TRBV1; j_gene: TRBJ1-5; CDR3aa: CTSSQDDLWGVWKNSNQPQHF
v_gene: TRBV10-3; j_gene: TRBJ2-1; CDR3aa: CAISVFAGGSNEQFF
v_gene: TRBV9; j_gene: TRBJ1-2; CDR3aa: CASNSGNYGYTF
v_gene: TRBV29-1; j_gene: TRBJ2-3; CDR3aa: CSVDAGPTGSTDTQYF
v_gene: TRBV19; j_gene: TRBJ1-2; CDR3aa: CASVGGLDGYTF
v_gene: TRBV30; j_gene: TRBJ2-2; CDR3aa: CAWTTPGGPLGTGELFF
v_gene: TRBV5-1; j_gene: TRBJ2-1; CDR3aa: CASSSGTGYNEQFF
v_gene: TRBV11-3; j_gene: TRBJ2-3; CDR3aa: CASSLDTGAATDTQYF
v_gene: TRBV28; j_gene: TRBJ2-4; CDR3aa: CASRKRLAKNIQYF
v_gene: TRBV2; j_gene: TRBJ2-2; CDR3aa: CASSEGGVTGELFF
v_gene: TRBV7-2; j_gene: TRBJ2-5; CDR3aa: CASSLVRGQGAETQYF
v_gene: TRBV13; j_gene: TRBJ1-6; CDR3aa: CASSQGNSPLHF
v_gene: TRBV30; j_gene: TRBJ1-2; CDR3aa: CAWSGPGQGSGYTF
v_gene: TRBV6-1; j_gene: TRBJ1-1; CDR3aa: CASSEYQGNTEAFF
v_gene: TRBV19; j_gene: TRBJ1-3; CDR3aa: CASSTMGGGNTIYF
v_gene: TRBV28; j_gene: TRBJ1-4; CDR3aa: CASSLVGLFNEKLFF
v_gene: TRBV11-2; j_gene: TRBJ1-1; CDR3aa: CASSSDRAFEAFF
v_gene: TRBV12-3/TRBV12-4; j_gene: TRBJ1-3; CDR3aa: CASSDRGNTIYF
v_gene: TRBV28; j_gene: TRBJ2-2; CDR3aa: CASTVRLGDGELFF
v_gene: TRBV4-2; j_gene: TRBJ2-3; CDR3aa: CASSQILGTSRGTQYF
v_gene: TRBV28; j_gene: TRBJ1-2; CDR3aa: CASQGGSAGLGGYTF
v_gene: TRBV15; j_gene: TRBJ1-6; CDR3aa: CATSRDKGGDGWILNSPLHF
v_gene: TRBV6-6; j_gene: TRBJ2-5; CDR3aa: CASSYSGRSQETQYF
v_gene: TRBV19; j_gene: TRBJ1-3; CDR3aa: CASSMGRVSGNTIYF
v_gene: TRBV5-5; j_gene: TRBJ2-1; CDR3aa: CASSPTPSGNNEQFF
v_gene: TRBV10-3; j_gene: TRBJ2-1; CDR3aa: CATSRGGNEQFF
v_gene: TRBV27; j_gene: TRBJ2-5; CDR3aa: CASTTYGSGSQETQYF
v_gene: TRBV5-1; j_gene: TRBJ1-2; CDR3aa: CASSLDNRERLGGYTF
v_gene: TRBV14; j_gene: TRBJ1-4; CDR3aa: CASSRRQGSGEKLFF
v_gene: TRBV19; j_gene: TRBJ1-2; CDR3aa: CASSRDSYGYTF
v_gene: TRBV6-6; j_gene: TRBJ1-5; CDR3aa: CASTLGVSQPQHF
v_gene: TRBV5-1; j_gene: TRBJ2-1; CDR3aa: CASSQASGRSDEQFF